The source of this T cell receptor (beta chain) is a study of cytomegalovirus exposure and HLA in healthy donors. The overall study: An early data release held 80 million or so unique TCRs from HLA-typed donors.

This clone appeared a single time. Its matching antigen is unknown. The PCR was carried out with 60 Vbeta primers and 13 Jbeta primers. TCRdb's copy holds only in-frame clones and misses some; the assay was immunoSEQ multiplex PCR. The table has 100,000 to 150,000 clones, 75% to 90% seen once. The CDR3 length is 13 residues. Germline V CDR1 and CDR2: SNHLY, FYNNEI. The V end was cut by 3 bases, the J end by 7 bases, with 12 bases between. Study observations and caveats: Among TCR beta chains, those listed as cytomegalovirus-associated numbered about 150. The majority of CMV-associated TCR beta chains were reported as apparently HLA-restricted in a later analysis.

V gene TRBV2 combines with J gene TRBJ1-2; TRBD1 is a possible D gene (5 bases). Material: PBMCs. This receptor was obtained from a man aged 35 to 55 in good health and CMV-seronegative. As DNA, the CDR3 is TGTGCCAGCAGTGAGGAGGGGAGGGCTGGCTACACCTTC. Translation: CASSEEGRAGYTF.